This entry describes one T cell receptor (beta chain). This clone has a handful of counts. Its antigen specificity is not known. The input lacks base qualities; no much larger clone sits a single base away. The library relied on the immunoSEQ multiplex PCR assay. For TCR sequencing, RNA was extracted from every sample and reverse transcribed into cDNA to serve as template. SuperScript III was used for first-strand cDNA synthesis, primed with a 2:1 mix of oligo-dT and random hexamers. A synthetic immune receptor repertoire was used to gauge amplification bias, and whatever bias remained was removed computationally. The original pipeline was this. Raw reads were preprocessed to remove errors, and CDR3 was defined according to IMGT conventions as the region from the conserved cysteine to phenylalanine. Clonality was computed as 1 minus the Shannon entropy, with the entropy normalized by log2 of the number of productive unique TCRs. CD4 or CD8 identity of scalp clones was inferred by cross-referencing scalp TCRbeta sequences with sorted blood CD4 and CD8 repertoires. The source is immuneACCESS, and TCRdb retained only in-frame sequences with V and J called. Part of the clones is not carried over; for the studies checked, unresolved V genes explain less than half of this, and the remainder is unexplained. V, J and clone size reflect that table, while D and trimming were determined from the DNA. The sample table lists about 150,000 clones, around half of them with a count of one. The ten largest clones take up approximately 19% of the sample.

This sample is drawn from a study of CD8+ T cells in alopecia areata (dated by TCRdb to 2016 to 2019). Regarding the study in general: The treated patients took part in an open-label pilot trial in which moderate-to-severe alopecia areata was treated with oral tofacitinib at 5 to 10 mg twice daily. Scalp clonality was compared across normal scalp (n=4), patchy alopecia areata scalp (n=8), and alopecia totalis/universalis scalp (n=8). Biopsies were taken from tofacitinib-treated patients at baseline and again at 4 and 24 weeks into treatment, and several of those patients also had a later scalp biopsy. TCRbeta CDR3 regions were amplified by immunoSEQ multiplex PCR with 35 Vbeta forward and 13 Jbeta reverse primers. Tofacitinib was given for 6 to 18 months, followed by 6 months of follow-up off drug to assess delayed response and recurrence. High-throughput TCRbeta sequencing was used to examine T cell clonal expansion in alopecia areata in both the C3H/HeJ mouse model and human patients. Scalp tissue and sorted CD4+ and CD8+ peripheral blood T cells from patchy and totalis/universalis alopecia areata patients and from healthy controls were covered by human TCRbeta sequencing. RNA was obtained with the PAXgene miRNA kit for fixed scalp, the miRNeasy kit for PBMCs, and the RNeasy kit for mouse skin.

V trim: 5 bases; J trim: 6 bases; unmatched bases: 3. Inclusive of the bounding cysteine and phenylalanine, the CDR3 is 12 residues long. The retained sequence is limited to the CDR3, 36 bases, with the frame set at the first base. CDR1 and CDR2 (MGHDK, SYGVNS) derive from the germline V gene. The study at large found these results: Unlike mouse skin, which is dominated by gammadelta T cells, normal human skin has resident alphabeta T cells that are also sequenced, and this complicates analysis of the scalp TCR repertoire. Compared with normal scalp, lesional scalp had higher clonality and more expanded CD8+ clones, particularly in alopecia totalis/universalis, a pattern that suggests antigenic drive. Shared TCR sequences between patients were less evident than in mice, which may be partly attributable to HLA diversity in the patient population.

Explained via the paper, the time point label denotes: baseline before oral tofacitinib. Lesional scalp punch biopsies and peripheral blood were collected from alopecia areata patients. PBMCs were isolated by density centrifugation and stained for CD3, CD4 and CD8, after which CD4+ and CD8+ T cells were sorted on a FACSAria. The sample was CD8+ T cells sorted from blood, taken at week 0. The sequence links TRBV25-1 to TRBJ2-7; a stretch of 8 junction bases matches TRBD1. The receptor was isolated from a human donor with alopecia areata. The DNA is TGTGCCAGCAGTTGGACAGGGCTCGAGCAGTACTTC. Translated, this is CASSWTGLEQYF.